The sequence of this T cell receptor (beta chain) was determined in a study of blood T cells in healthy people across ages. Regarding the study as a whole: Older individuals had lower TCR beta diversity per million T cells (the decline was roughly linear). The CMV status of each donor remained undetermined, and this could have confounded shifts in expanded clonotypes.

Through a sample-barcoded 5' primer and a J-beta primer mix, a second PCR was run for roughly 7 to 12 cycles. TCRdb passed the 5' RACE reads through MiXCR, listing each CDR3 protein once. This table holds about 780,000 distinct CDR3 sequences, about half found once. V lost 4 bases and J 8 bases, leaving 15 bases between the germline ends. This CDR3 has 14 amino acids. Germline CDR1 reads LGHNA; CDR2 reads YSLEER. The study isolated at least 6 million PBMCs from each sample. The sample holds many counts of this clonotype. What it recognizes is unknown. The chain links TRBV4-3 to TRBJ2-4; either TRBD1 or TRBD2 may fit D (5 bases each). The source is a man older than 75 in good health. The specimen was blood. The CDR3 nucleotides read TGCGCCAGCAGCCCCGTAGTGGGGACCGACATTCAGTACTTC. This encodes CASSPVVGTDIQYF.